This is a list of T cell receptor beta chains from one sample in a study of control samples from healthy donors and cancer patients. The assay was immunoSEQ multiplex PCR, and TCRdb's table has in-frame clones only and misses some. The profile shows about 95,000 clones, around four fifths of them singletons. Sequenced material: blood. The receptors were gathered from a man aged 25 to 40 in good health. The CDR3 runs from the conserved cysteine through the conserved F or W. The D gene is left open where the match is weak. Clone size appears in some rows only: once, few, many, or a class for an expanded clone.

v_gene	abundance	d_gene	j_gene	CDR3nt	CDR3aa
TRBV4-2	-	TRBD2	TRBJ2-7	TGTGCCAGCAGCCAGAGACTTTCGACTAGCGGGGGGGCCTACGAGCAGTACTTC	CASSQRLSTSGGAYEQYF
TRBV12-3/TRBV12-4	-	-	TRBJ2-4	TGTGCCAGCAGTCGAGGGACGCGGCAGTACTTC	CASSRGTRQYF
TRBV5-1	-	TRBD1	TRBJ1-2	TGCGCCAGCAGCCCTGAGGGGGCAAACTATGGCTACACCTTC	CASSPEGANYGYTF
TRBV18	-	-	TRBJ2-2	TGTGCCAGCTCAAACACCGGGGAGCTGTTTTTT	CASSNTGELFF
TRBV7-2	-	-	TRBJ2-7	TGTGCCAGCAGCCCCCAGGCGGTTTCCTACGAGCAGTACTTC	CASSPQAVSYEQYF
TRBV27	-	TRBD2	TRBJ2-1	TGTGCCAGCAGTTTCGAGTCTAGCGGGGGGTACAATGAGCAGTTCTTC	CASSFESSGGYNEQFF
TRBV19	-	-	TRBJ1-2	TGTGCCAGTAGTATTTTGTTGGGCCGGGGGACCCCTGGCTACACCTTC	CASSILLGRGTPGYTF
TRBV6-5	-	-	TRBJ1-2	TGTGCCAGCAGTTACGGGGCTTCTAACTATGGCTACACCTTC	CASSYGASNYGYTF
TRBV18	-	-	TRBJ2-3	TGTGCCAGCTCACCACAGGTAGCGGCTAGCACAGATACGCAGTATTTT	CASSPQVAASTDTQYF
TRBV7-3	-	-	TRBJ1-1	TGTGCCAGCAGCTTAAAGGGGGAGGGGACTGAAGCTTTCTTT	CASSLKGEGTEAFF
TRBV7-8	-	TRBD2	TRBJ2-5	TGTGCCAGCAGCTTAGCTCTTACTAGCGGGGTTCAAGAGACCCAGTACTTC	CASSLALTSGVQETQYF
TRBV5-8	-	-	TRBJ1-4	TGTGCCAGCAGCTTGGGACAACAGGGAGTTGAAAAACTGTTTTTT	CASSLGQQGVEKLFF
TRBV14	-	-	TRBJ1-1	TGTGCCAGCAGCCAAGGACAGTACACTGAAGCTTTCTTT	CASSQGQYTEAFF
TRBV7-9	-	-	TRBJ1-1	TGTGCCAGCAGCTTAGGGGGAGTAGCAACTGAAGCTTTCTTT	CASSLGGVATEAFF
TRBV20-1	-	-	TRBJ1-2	TGCAGTGCTGACGAGGGTCGGGGCTACACCTTC	CSADEGRGYTF
TRBV5-1	-	-	TRBJ1-1	TGCGCCAGCAGCTTGGGGCAGGGAGCTGAAGCTTTCTTT	CASSLGQGAEAFF
TRBV5-1	once	TRBD2	TRBJ2-1	TGCGCCAGCAGTTCTAGCGGGGCGCGGTACAATGAGCAGTTCTTC	CASSSSGARYNEQFF
TRBV7-9	-	TRBD1	TRBJ2-1	TGTGCCAGCAGCTTAGGATCGGGACAGTACAATGAGCAGTTCTTC	CASSLGSGQYNEQFF
TRBV18	-	-	TRBJ2-3	TGTGCCAGCTCACCACCCAATACAGATACGCAGTATTTT	CASSPPNTDTQYF
TRBV10-1	-	-	TRBJ2-7	TGCGCCAGCAGTGCATCCTACGAGCAGTACTTC	CASSASYEQYF
TRBV11-2	-	-	TRBJ2-2	TGTGCCAGCAGCACCGGGACAACGGGGACCGGGGAGCTGTTTTTT	CASSTGTTGTGELFF
TRBV6-1	-	-	TRBJ1-5	TGTGCCAGCAGTGAAAGGGGTGGCCAGCCCCAGCATTTT	CASSERGGQPQHF
TRBV25-1	-	TRBD1	TRBJ1-5	TGTGCCAGCAGTGACCATGGGGGCACAGGGGTTGGGAAGCCCCAGCATTTT	CASSDHGGTGVGKPQHF
TRBV19	many	TRBD2	TRBJ2-7	TGTGCCAGTAGCAGGACTAGCGGGAGGGCCTACGAGCAGTACTTC	CASSRTSGRAYEQYF
TRBV7-8	-	-	TRBJ2-2	TGTGCCAGCAGCTTAGGCGGGGCGGTATCCGGGGAGCTGTTTTTT	CASSLGGAVSGELFF
TRBV6-1	-	-	TRBJ1-1	TGTGCCAGCAGTGAATTTTCTGAAGCTTTCTTT	CASSEFSEAFF
TRBV23-1	-	-	TRBJ1-1	TGCGCCAGCAGTCCGCGACGCGGCGCGAACACTGAAGCTTTCTTT	CASSPRRGANTEAFF
TRBV7-8	-	-	TRBJ2-1	TGTGCCAGCAGCTTAGCGCACCACAATGAGCAGTTCTTC	CASSLAHHNEQFF
TRBV29-1	-	-	TRBJ2-7	TGCAGCGTACCAGGCTCAAGCTCCTACGAGCAGTACTTC	CSVPGSSSYEQYF
TRBV10-2	-	TRBD1	TRBJ1-1	TGCGCCAGCAGTGAGTCAGGACAGGGGAGGACGGAAGCTTTCTTT	CASSESGQGRTEAFF
TRBV3-1/TRBV3-2	-	-	TRBJ2-1	TGTGCCAGCAGCCGACCGGTAGGGGGGGTAAGGGATGAGCAGTTCTTC	CASSRPVGGVRDEQFF
TRBV21-1	-	-	TRBJ1-3	TGTGCCAGCAGCAATAGGGGGGCCAAGGTACGACCGTGTGGAAACACCATATATTTT	CASSNRGAKVRPCGNTIYF
TRBV9	-	-	TRBJ1-1	TGTGCCAGCAGCGTAGGTGGACAGAACACTGAAGCTTTCTTT	CASSVGGQNTEAFF
TRBV7-9	-	-	TRBJ1-1	TGTGCCAGCAGCCCCCTGGGTCCTGAAGCTTTCTTT	CASSPLGPEAFF
TRBV27	-	-	TRBJ1-1	TGTGCCAGCAGTTTAAATATGGTGAACACTGAAGCTTTCTTT	CASSLNMVNTEAFF
TRBV30	-	-	TRBJ2-7	TGTGCCTGGAATAAACAGGGGGGGGCCTACGAGCAGTACTTC	CAWNKQGGAYEQYF
TRBV5-4	-	-	TRBJ2-6	TGTGCCAGCAGCCCAGGGGACTCTGGGGCCAACGTCCTGACTTTC	CASSPGDSGANVLTF
TRBV2	-	-	TRBJ1-4	TGTGCCAGCAGTGTTACAGGAGATAATGAAAAACTGTTTTTT	CASSVTGDNEKLFF
TRBV6-5	few	-	TRBJ1-5	TGTGCCAGCAGTTACGGGCCTGGAAGGGGTCAGCCCCAGCATTTT	CASSYGPGRGQPQHF
TRBV7-9	-	TRBD1	TRBJ1-1	TGTGCCAGCAGCTCAATACGGGACAGTAGGGCTTTCTTT	CASSSIRDSRAFF
TRBV9	-	-	TRBJ1-3	TGTGCCAGCAGAGAAGACAGTTCTGGAAACACCATATATTTT	CASREDSSGNTIYF
TRBV6-5	-	-	TRBJ2-3	TGTGCCAGCAGTCGGAGACACCCGGGCACAGATACGCAGTATTTT	CASSRRHPGTDTQYF